The 19 T cell receptor beta chains below come from one sample, sequenced in a study of T cells in Graves' hyperthyroidism and ophthalmopathy. The CDR3 regions of TCR beta were amplified from RNA transcripts. Using the HTBI primer set, a first-round RT-PCR was run on the TCR CDR3. TCRdb fed the multiplex PCR reads into MiXCR, producing one record per CDR3 protein. The repertoire includes hundreds of thousands of distinct CDR3 sequences, under 15% of them detected once, and around 13% sits in the top ten. Sequenced material: blood. These receptors came from a man younger than 35 with Graves' ophthalmopathy.

The table lists this clonotype with many counts. The CDR3, as DNA: TGTGCCAGCAGACCTCAGCAGGGGGAACGCACAGATACGCAGTATTTT. Amino acid sequence: CASRPQQGERTDTQYF. The J gene is TRBJ2-3, the V gene TRBV6-7, with 7 bases aligning to TRBD1. TRBV6-7 qualifies as an ORF whose function is uncertain. This CDR3 contains 16 residues. With V trimmed by 6 bases and J by 1 base, 10 bases remained unmatched.

This clonotype was counted many times. This chain connects TRBV11-1 to TRBJ2-7; 8 bases fit TRBD2. Germline CDR1 SGHAT, CDR2 FQDESV (reference sequence). V lost 5 bases and J lost 2; bases outside the gene matches: 8. The CDR3 has 15 residues. CDR3 nucleotide sequence: TGTGCCAGCAGCCCACCCGCGGGGGGCCCCTACGAGCAGTACTTC. Translating it yields CASSPPAGGPYEQYF.

This clonotype was seen at least ten times. V and J are TRBV6-1 and TRBJ2-7, with 10 bases fitting TRBD2. This CDR3 is built from 15 residues. The V segment lost 1 base and the J segment 4 bases; nucleotides outside the gene matches: 4. From germline, CDR1 is MNHNS and CDR2 SASEGT. CDR3 sequence (DNA): TGTGCCAGCAGTGAAGGGCTAGCGGGAGTGTACGAGCAGTACTTC. It codes for CASSEGLAGVYEQYF.

This clonotype was seen more than once but under ten times. The V gene is TRBV19, the J gene TRBJ2-2, with D maybe TRBD1 (6 bases). CDR1 is LNHDA and CDR2 is SQIVND in the germline V gene (reference sequence). The CDR3 has 17 residues. Deletions cut 4 bases from V and 2 bases from J, with 17 bases between. CDR3 sequence reads: CASSRLRQGSNTGELFF. CDR3 coding DNA: TGTGCCAGTAGTAGACTTCGGCAGGGGAGCAACACCGGGGAGCTGTTTTTT.

The chain combines TRBV13 with TRBJ2-5; a weak D match, TRBD2 (6 bases). The CDR3 sequence is 13 residues long. Deletions cut 1 base from V and 9 bases from J, with 12 bases between. The germline V gene encodes CDR1 PRHDT and CDR2 FYEKMQ (reference sequence). For the CDR3, the DNA is TGTGCCAGCAGCTTAGTGGGGGAGGAGTCCCAGTACTTC. Translating it yields CASSLVGEESQYF.

The V call is TRBV9, the J call TRBJ2-7, with 7 bases fitting TRBD1. Germline V lookup: CDR1 SGDLS, CDR2 YYNGEE. V lost 3 bases, J lost 0 bases, and 9 bases stayed unmatched. This CDR3 comprises 16 residues. As DNA, the CDR3 is TGTGCCAGCAGCGGAAACAGGGGCCCCAGCTCCTACGAGCAGTACTTC. This encodes CASSGNRGPSSYEQYF.

This clonotype was picked up many times. The chain joins TRBV3-1 to TRBJ2-4; D possibly uses TRBD1 or TRBD2 (6 bases each). Germline CDR1 reads LGHDT; CDR2 reads YNNKEL (reference sequence). This CDR3 contains 15 residues. V was cut by 4 bases and J by 8 bases, with 18 bases left in between. CDR3 nucleotide sequence: TGTGCCAGCAGCCGGGGGGACCTAACAGGGTACATTCAGTACTTC. Protein: CASSRGDLTGYIQYF.

This clonotype was detected many times. This chain uses TRBV7-2 with TRBJ2-3; D gene ambiguous. Germline-derived CDR1 and CDR2 are SGHTA and FQGNSA. V was shortened by 3 bases and J by 3 bases, with 7 bases between the two germline ends. This CDR3 is 13 amino acids long. The CDR3 sequence is CASSFHETDTQYF. Written as DNA, the CDR3 is TGTGCCAGCAGCTTCCACGAAACAGATACGCAGTATTTT.

There are a few counts of this clonotype. A much more abundant neighbour one base away suggests this may be a read error. This chain joins TRBV2 and TRBJ2-7, with a possible D match to TRBD2 (5 bases). The V gene's germline CDR1 is SNHLY and CDR2 FYNNEI. The CDR3 totals 13 residues. This chain's CDR3 is CASSRTLPDEQSF. CDR3 nucleotides: TGTGCCAGCAGTCGGACTCTCCCCGACGAGCAGTCCTTC.

This sequence joins TRBV10-3 and TRBJ2-1; 10 bases fit TRBD2. V lost 0 bases to trimming and J lost 9 bases; unmatched junction nucleotides: 8. There are 16 residues in the CDR3. Germline assignment: CDR1 ENHRY and CDR2 SYGVKD. CDR3 protein: CAISESFSGGAGEQFF. The CDR3 coding sequence is TGTGCCATCAGTGAGTCGTTCAGCGGGGGGGCGGGTGAGCAGTTCTTC.

Of note for this clonotype: A much bigger clone sits one base away, suggesting this may be a read error. This chain uses TRBV30 with TRBJ2-5, with D possibly TRBD2 on 6 matching bases. Per the germline V gene, CDR1 is GTSNPN and CDR2 is SVGIG (reference sequence). This CDR3 spans 13 amino acids. V dropped 6 bases and J dropped 1 base, with 12 bases sitting between them. The CDR3 DNA follows: TGTGCCTGCGCCGGGACTCTCCAAGAGACCCAGTACTTC. Translating gives CACAGTLQETQYF.

This clonotype showed up many times. This sequence joins TRBV3-1 and TRBJ2-1; D remains unclear. Germline V CDR1 and CDR2: LGHDT, YNNKEL (reference sequence). The V end lost 1 base, the J end lost 10 bases, and 11 bases lay between the germline ends. The length of the CDR3 is 13 residues. The chain's CDR3 is CASSQGTGREQFF. As DNA, the CDR3 is TGTGCCAGCAGCCAAGGAACGGGTCGGGAGCAGTTCTTC.

This clonotype was recorded at least ten times. The genes are TRBV7-2 and TRBJ2-5; TRBD2 matches at 13 bases. Germline V gives CDR1 SGHTA, CDR2 FQGNSA. V was clipped by 5 bases and J by 5 bases; unmatched bases: 11. The CDR3 is 17 residues long. CDR3 loop: CASSQPGLAGFRETQYF. The DNA of the CDR3 is TGTGCCAGCAGCCAACCGGGACTAGCGGGATTCAGGGAGACCCAGTACTTC. The full variable domain, rest sourced from reference TRBV7-2 and TRBJ2-5, is GAGVSQSPSNKVTEKGKDVELRCDPISGHTALYWYRQSLGQGLEFLIYFQGNSAPDKSGLPSDRFSAERTGGSVSTLTIQRTQQEDSAVYLCASSQPGLAGFRETQYFGPGTRLLVL.

The sample holds many counts of this clonotype. The chain uses TRBV2 and TRBJ2-2; D gene uncertain. Germline lookup yields CDR1 SNHLY and CDR2 FYNNEI. The germline V and J ends were trimmed by 0 bases and 0 bases, with 8 bases remaining between them. The CDR3 extends over 16 amino acids. CDR3 coding DNA: TGTGCCAGCAGTGAAGCAACCCACCCGAACACCGGGGAGCTGTTTTTT. Its protein is CASSEATHPNTGELFF.

In its sample, this clonotype was seen a few times. The V gene is TRBV14, the J gene TRBJ2-7; the D is unclear. The CDR3 length is 15 residues. Trimming removed 4 bases at V and 5 bases at J, with 18 bases between. Germline V lookup: CDR1 SGHDN, CDR2 FVKESK. The CDR3 DNA sequence: TGTGCCAGCAGCCCGGTGGGGTGGCCCCGGGACGAGCAGTACTTC. Protein product: CASSPVGWPRDEQYF.

The table lists this clonotype with many counts. The chain employs TRBV7-9 and TRBJ2-7, with D possibly TRBD2 on 5 matching bases. Germline V gene sequence: CDR1 SEHNR, CDR2 FQNEAQ (reference sequence). CDR3 length equals 15 residues. Trimming removed 5 bases from V and 0 bases from J, with 14 bases in between. CDR3 nucleotides: TGTGCCAGCAGCACCTACCCGGGAATCTCCTACGAGCAGTACTTC. As protein: CASSTYPGISYEQYF.

The chain employs TRBV18 and TRBJ2-2; D uncertain. CDR1 and CDR2 (germline): KGHSH, LQKENI. V dropped 3 bases and J dropped 6 bases, with 8 bases sitting between them. This CDR3 is 13 amino acids long. CDR3 nucleotide sequence: TGTGCCAGCTCACCCCCGGGCGCCGGGGAGCTGTTTTTT. This codes for CASSPPGAGELFF.

The chain is built from TRBV19 and TRBJ2-2; 10 positions agree with TRBD1. Germline V gene sequence: CDR1 LNHDA, CDR2 SQIVND (reference sequence). The CDR3 is made up of 15 amino acids. V shed 4 bases and J 5 bases; nucleotides not matched to a gene: 4. CDR3 in DNA: TGTGCCAGTAGTAAGCGACAGGGGGCGACCGGGGAGCTGTTTTTT. Translated, it gives CASSKRQGATGELFF.

Ten or more counts support this clonotype. The chain employs TRBV6-1 and TRBJ2-3; no firm D call. Trimming shortened V by 4 bases and J by 8 bases, and 10 bases separated the two germline ends. The germline V gene has CDR1 MNHNS and CDR2 SASEGT. The CDR3 has 12 residues. CDR3 region: CASSAADGTQYF. The CDR3 coding sequence is TGTGCCAGCAGTGCGGCCGACGGTACGCAGTATTTT.